The clone carrying this TCR beta chain was seen more than once but under ten times. These data come from a study of blood T cell repertoires in COVID-19. As for the study in general: Samples of COVID-19 (acute and convalescent) were obtained from the United States, Italy and Spain. The analysed material was cDNA or gDNA that came from T cells, B-cell-depleted T cells, or PBMCs.

Under the authors' procedure: Amplified reference gene primers provided the basis for estimating nucleated cell counts. Some clones are missing from TCRdb's copy, which holds only in-frame ones; the method was immunoSEQ multiplex PCR. D and trimming were read from the DNA, whereas the V and J calls and clone size are those reported in that table. The table records 380,000 or so clones, around 89% of them present only once. Germline CDR1 MNHNS, CDR2 SASEGT. Unmatched junction bases numbered 9, after V lost 4 bases and J lost 1 base. This CDR3 has 17 residues. Source material: peripheral blood. This chain links TRBV6-1 with TRBJ1-1; 10 bases agree with TRBD1. The TCR sequence derives from a man aged 35 to 55 with acute or convalescent COVID-19. The CDR3 loop reads CASSADRGLSRNTEAFF. The DNA for the CDR3 is TGTGCCAGCAGTGCTGACAGGGGGCTTTCGAGGAACACTGAAGCTTTCTTT.